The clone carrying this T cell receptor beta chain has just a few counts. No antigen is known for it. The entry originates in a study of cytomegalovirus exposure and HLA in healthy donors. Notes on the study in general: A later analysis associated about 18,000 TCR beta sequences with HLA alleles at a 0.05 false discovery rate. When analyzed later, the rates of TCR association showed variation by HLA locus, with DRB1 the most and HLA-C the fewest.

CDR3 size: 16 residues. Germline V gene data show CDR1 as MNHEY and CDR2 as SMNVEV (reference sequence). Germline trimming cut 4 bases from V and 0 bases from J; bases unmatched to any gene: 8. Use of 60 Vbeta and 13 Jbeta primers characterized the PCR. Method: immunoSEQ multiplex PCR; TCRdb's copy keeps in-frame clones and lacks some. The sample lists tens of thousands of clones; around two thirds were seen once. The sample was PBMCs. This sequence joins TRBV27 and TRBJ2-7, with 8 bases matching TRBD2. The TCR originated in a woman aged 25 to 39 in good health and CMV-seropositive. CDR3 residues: CASSSFSGVSSYEQYF. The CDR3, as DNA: TGTGCCAGCAGTTCCTTTAGCGGGGTGAGCTCCTACGAGCAGTACTTC.